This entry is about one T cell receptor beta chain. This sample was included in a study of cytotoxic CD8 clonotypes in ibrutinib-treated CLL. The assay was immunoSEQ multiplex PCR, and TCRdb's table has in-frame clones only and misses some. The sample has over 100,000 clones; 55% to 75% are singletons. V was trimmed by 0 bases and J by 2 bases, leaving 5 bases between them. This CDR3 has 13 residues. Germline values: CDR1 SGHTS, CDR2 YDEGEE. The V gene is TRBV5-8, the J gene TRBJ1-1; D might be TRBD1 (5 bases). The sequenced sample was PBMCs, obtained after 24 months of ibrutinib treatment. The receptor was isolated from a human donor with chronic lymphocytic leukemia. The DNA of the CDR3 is TGTGCCAGCAGCTTGGGGGACAACACTGAAGCTTTCTTT. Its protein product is CASSLGDNTEAFF.